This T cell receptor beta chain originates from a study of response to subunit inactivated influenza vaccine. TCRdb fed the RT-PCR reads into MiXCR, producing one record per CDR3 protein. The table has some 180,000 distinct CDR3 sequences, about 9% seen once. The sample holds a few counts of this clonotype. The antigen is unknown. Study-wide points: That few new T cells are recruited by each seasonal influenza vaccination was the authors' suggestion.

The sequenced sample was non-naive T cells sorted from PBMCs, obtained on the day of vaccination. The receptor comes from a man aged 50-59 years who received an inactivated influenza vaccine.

The DNA for the CDR3 is TGTGCCGAGGAGGGGTTGTCCGGGGAGCTGTTTTTT. This translates into CAEEGLSGELFF. The J gene is TRBJ2-2, the V gene TRBV30; D is possibly TRBD2 (6 bases). Per germline, CDR1 GTSNPN and CDR2 SVGIG (reference sequence). This CDR3 has 12 residues. Trimming stripped 8 bases from V and 6 bases from J, with 13 bases between. The full variable domain, with the rest looked up from reference TRBV30 and TRBJ2-2, is SQTIHQWPATLVQPVGSPLSLECTVEGTSNPNLYWYRQAAGRGLQLLFYSVGIGQISSEVPQNLSASRPQDRQFILSSKKLLLSDSGFYLCAEEGLSGELFFGEGSRLTVL.